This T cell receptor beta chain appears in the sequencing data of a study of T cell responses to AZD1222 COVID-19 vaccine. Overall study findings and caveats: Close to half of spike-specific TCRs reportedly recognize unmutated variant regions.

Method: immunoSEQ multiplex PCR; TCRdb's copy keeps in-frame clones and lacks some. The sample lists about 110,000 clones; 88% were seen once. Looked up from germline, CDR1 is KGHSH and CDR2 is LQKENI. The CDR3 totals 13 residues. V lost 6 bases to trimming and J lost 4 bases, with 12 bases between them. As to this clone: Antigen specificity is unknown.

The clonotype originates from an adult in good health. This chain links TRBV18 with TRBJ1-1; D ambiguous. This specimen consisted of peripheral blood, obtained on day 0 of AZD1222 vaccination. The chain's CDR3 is CASSLGRTTEAFF. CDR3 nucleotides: TGTGCCAGCTCCCTGGGGAGGACCACTGAAGCTTTCTTT. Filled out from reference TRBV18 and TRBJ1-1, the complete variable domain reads NAGVMQNPRHLVRRRGQEARLRCSPMKGHSHVYWYRQLPEEGLKFMVYLQKENIIDESGMPKERFSAEFPKEGPSILRIQQVVRGDSAAYFCASSLGRTTEAFFGQGTRLTVV.